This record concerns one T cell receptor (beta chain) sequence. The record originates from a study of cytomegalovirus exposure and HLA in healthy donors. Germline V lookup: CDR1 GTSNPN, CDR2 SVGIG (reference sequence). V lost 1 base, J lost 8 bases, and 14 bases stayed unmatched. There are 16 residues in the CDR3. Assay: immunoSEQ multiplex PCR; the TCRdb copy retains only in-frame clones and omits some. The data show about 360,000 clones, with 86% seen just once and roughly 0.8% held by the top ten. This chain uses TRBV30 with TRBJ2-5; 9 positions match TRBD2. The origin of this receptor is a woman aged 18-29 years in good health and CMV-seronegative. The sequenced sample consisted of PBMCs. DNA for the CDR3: TGTGCCTGGAGTGGTTGGTATGCAGCGGGAGGAGAAACCCAGTACTTC. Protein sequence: CAWSGWYAAGGETQYF.